This T cell receptor beta chain was recorded in a study of cytomegalovirus exposure and HLA in healthy donors. From germline, CDR1 is LNHDA and CDR2 SQIVND (reference sequence). The CDR3 sequence is 13 residues long. The V end lost 6 bases, the J end lost 7 bases, and 15 bases lay between the germline ends. General observations from the study: Later analysis demonstrated an association between a missense DCLRE1C variant and TCR beta V- and J-gene trimming. TCR beta sequences reportedly predicted most subjects' HLA-A and HLA-B alleles accurately.

On this clone: Its antigen is unknown.

The PCR made use of 60 Vbeta and 13 Jbeta primers. Data came from immunoSEQ multiplex PCR; TCRdb stores just in-frame clones and leaves some out. The sample yields approximately 110,000 clones, over 60% seen once. The V call is TRBV19, the J call TRBJ2-5, with D tentatively TRBD1 (7 bases). The origin of this receptor is a woman in her forties in good health and CMV-seropositive. Sequenced input: PBMCs. CDR3 in DNA: TGTGCCAGTAGGGAGGGACAGTCCCGGACCCAGTACTTC. Amino acids: CASREGQSRTQYF.